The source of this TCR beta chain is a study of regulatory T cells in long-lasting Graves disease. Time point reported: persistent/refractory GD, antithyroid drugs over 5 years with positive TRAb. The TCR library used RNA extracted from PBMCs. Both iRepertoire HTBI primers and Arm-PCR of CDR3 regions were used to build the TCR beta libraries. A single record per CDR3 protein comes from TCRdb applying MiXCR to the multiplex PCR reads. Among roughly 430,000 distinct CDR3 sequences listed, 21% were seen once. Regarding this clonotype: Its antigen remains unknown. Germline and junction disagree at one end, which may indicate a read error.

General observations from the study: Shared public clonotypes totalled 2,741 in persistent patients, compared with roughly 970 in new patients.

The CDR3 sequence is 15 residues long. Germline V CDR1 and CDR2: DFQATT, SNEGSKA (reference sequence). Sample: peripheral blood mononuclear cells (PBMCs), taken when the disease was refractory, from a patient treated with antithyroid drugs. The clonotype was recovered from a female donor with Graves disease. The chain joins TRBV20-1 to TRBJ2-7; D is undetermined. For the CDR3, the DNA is TGCAGTGCTAGAGTCTTCCGGCTAGTAAAGGACGAACAGTACTTC. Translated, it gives CSARVFRLVKDEQYF.